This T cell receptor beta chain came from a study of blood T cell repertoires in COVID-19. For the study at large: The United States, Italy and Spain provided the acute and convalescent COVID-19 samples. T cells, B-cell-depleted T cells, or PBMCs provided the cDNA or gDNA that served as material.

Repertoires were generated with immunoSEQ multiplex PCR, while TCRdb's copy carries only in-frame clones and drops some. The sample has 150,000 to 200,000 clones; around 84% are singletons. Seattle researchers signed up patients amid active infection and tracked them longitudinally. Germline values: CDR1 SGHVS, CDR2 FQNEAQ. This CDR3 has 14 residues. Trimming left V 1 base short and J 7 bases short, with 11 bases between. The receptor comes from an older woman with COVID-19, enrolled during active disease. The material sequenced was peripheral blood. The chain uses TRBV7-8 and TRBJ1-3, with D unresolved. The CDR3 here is CASSLDRGINTIYF. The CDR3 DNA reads TGTGCCAGCAGCTTAGATCGAGGGATCAACACCATATATTTT.